At least ten counts were recorded for the clone carrying this T cell receptor beta chain. Its cognate antigen is unknown. This sample was taken from a study of identical twins. Regarding the study as a whole: Weaker excess twin sharing was observed in beta out-of-frame sequences. The abundant beta clonotypes from cord blood had fewer insertions, and memory repertoires had none of this. There was an excess of low generation probability in the out-of-frame alpha sequences that twins shared.

With V trimmed by 7 bases and J by 4 bases, 8 bases remained unmatched. This CDR3 comprises 14 residues. The V gene's germline CDR1 is KGHDR and CDR2 SFDVKD. The authors used template switching to add a universal primer site and gave cDNA unique molecular identifiers. Via MiXCR, TCRdb re-called the 5' RACE reads, giving one row per CDR3 protein. The sample shows hundreds of thousands of distinct CDR3 sequences, about 12% of them seen only once. In addition, the sample was reused for a study of yellow fever vaccine responses in identical twins.

The receptor comes from a woman younger than 35 in good health. Sequencing was performed on PBMCs. This sequence joins TRBV24-1 and TRBJ1-2; 7 bases line up with TRBD1. The DNA of the CDR3 is TGTGCCACCAGCCCAGGGGGTCGAGTCTATGGCTACACCTTC. Protein sequence: CATSPGGRVYGYTF.